A single sample gave rise to the 22 T cell receptor beta chains below, sequenced in a study of beta chain features in type 1 diabetes. Isolated RNA was reverse transcribed in full, so expressed TCRB transcripts were sequenced. The protocol was immunoSEQ multiplex PCR, while the TCRdb copy is restricted to in-frame clones and leaves out a portion. Among about 260,000 clones, more than 65% were seen once, and the ten largest hold 0.053%. Sequenced material: naive CD4+ T cells from blood. These receptors came from a young man in good health.

The rearrangement joins TRBV30 to TRBJ1-3; possible D gene TRBD1, 6 bases. Deletions cut 5 bases from V and 2 bases from J, with 13 bases between. The CDR3 loop spans 14 amino acids. Germline loops: CDR1 GTSNPN, CDR2 SVGIG (reference sequence). This CDR3 reads CAWGDRTTGNTIYF. DNA for the CDR3: TGTGCCTGGGGAGACAGGACGACTGGAAACACCATATATTTT. Looking up the rest from reference TRBV30 and TRBJ1-3 gives the full variable domain: SQTIHQWPATLVQPVGSPLSLECTVEGTSNPNLYWYRQAAGRGLQLLFYSVGIGQISSEVPQNLSASRPQDRQFILSSKKLLLSDSGFYLCAWGDRTTGNTIYFGEGSWLTVV.

The genes are TRBV14 and TRBJ2-1; a possible D gene is TRBD1 (5 bases). Germline CDR1 and CDR2: SGHDN and FVKESK. This CDR3 comprises 14 residues. V lost 0 bases to trimming and J lost 3 bases, with 6 bases between them. The DNA of the CDR3 is TGTGCCAGCAGCCAAGATCAGGGCTACAATGAGCAGTTCTTC. It codes for CASSQDQGYNEQFF.

This clone was seen a handful of times. This chain uses TRBV30 with TRBJ2-2; D is unclear. CDR1 and CDR2 from the germline V gene are GTSNPN and SVGIG (reference sequence). CDR3 length: 12 residues. V lost 8 bases to trimming and J lost 2 bases, with 9 bases between them. The CDR3 DNA follows: TGTGCCGGTGACCCTAACACCGGGGAGCTGTTTTTT. As protein: CAGDPNTGELFF. The full variable domain, its missing parts supplied by reference TRBV30 and TRBJ2-2, is SQTIHQWPATLVQPVGSPLSLECTVEGTSNPNLYWYRQAAGRGLQLLFYSVGIGQISSEVPQNLSASRPQDRQFILSSKKLLLSDSGFYLCAGDPNTGELFFGEGSRLTVL.

This chain links TRBV19 with TRBJ2-1; possible D gene TRBD2, 5 bases. There are 12 residues in the CDR3. With 1 base removed from V and 9 bases from J, the gap between germline ends came to 7 bases. Germline-derived CDR1 and CDR2 are LNHDA and SQIVND (reference sequence). The CDR3, as DNA: TGTGCCAGTAGTATAGTTCGGGGTGAGCAGTTCTTC. Protein product: CASSIVRGEQFF.

V is TRBV4-3 and J is TRBJ2-1, with D possibly being TRBD1 or TRBD2 (5 bases each). CDR1 is LGHNA and CDR2 is YSLEER in the germline V gene. V gave up 1 base and J gave up 0 bases, with 19 bases separating them. The CDR3 is made up of 19 amino acids. The CDR3 is CASSQVGTDRSSSYNEQFF. The CDR3 DNA reads TGCGCCAGCAGCCAAGTGGGGACCGATCGTTCTAGCTCCTACAATGAGCAGTTCTTC.

The chain is built from TRBV5-1 and TRBJ2-3; a weak D match, TRBD1 (5 bases). Germline V gene data show CDR1 as SGHRS and CDR2 as YFSETQ. The CDR3 spans 15 residues. V lost 7 bases and J lost 2, with 17 bases in between. The CDR3 DNA reads TGCGCCAGCGGCCTAGGGTACAGGTCCACAGATACGCAGTATTTT. Protein sequence: CASGLGYRSTDTQYF.

The table lists this clone with a count of one. The gene calls are TRBV29-1 and TRBJ2-5, with D perhaps matching TRBD2 (6 bases). Trimming took 5 bases from V and 4 from J, leaving 17 bases between them. The CDR3 length is 14 residues. Germline V gene data show CDR1 as SQVTM and CDR2 as ANQGSEA. The CDR3 loop is CSVWVARRGETQYF. CDR3 DNA: TGCAGCGTTTGGGTGGCCCGGAGGGGAGAGACCCAGTACTTC.

J is TRBJ2-7 and V is TRBV18; D is ambiguous. CDR3 length equals 13 residues. V lost 4 bases and J lost 0, with 7 bases in between. The V gene's germline CDR1 is KGHSH and CDR2 LQKENI. CDR3 bases: TGTGCCAGCTCACGGCAAAGCTCCTACGAGCAGTACTTC. Translated: CASSRQSSYEQYF.

The chain couples TRBV30 to TRBJ2-1; the match to TRBD1 covers 8 bases. From germline, CDR1 is GTSNPN and CDR2 SVGIG (reference sequence). The CDR3 totals 13 residues. Trimming took 8 bases from V and 9 from J; bases not matched to a gene: 12. CDR3 protein: CAQSRRGRSEQFF. Written as DNA, the CDR3 is TGTGCCCAATCCCGCAGGGGGCGCAGTGAGCAGTTCTTC.

This chain uses TRBV7-2 with TRBJ2-3, with D perhaps matching TRBD2 (6 bases). Germline V CDR1 and CDR2: SGHTA, FQGNSA. The CDR3 contains 16 residues. Between the trimmed V and J ends, which lost 5 bases and 0 bases, there was a span of 15 bases. In DNA form, the CDR3 reads TGTGCCAGCAGCCCCCCGGGTGGGGGGAGCACAGATACGCAGTATTTT. Its translation: CASSPPGGGSTDTQYF.

V is TRBV30 and J is TRBJ2-3, with unresolved D. Germline V gene lookup returns CDR1 GTSNPN and CDR2 SVGIG (reference sequence). Trimming stripped 0 bases from V and 9 bases from J, with 19 bases between. The CDR3 is made up of 15 amino acids. The CDR3, as DNA: TGTGCCTGGAGTGTATCGGGCTCCTCACAAGGGACGCAGTATTTT. Its protein is CAWSVSGSSQGTQYF. The whole variable domain, remainder taken from reference TRBV30 and TRBJ2-3, is SQTIHQWPATLVQPVGSPLSLECTVEGTSNPNLYWYRQAAGRGLQLLFYSVGIGQISSEVPQNLSASRPQDRQFILSSKKLLLSDSGFYLCAWSVSGSSQGTQYFGPGTRLTVL.

This clone was observed a handful of times. The J gene is TRBJ2-7, the V gene TRBV5-1; 9 bases are shared with TRBD2. CDR3 length: 12 amino acids. After removal of 7 bases from V and 3 bases from J, the junction contained 2 bases not matched to a gene. CDR1 and CDR2 (germline): SGHRS, YFSETQ. CDR3 in amino acids: CASGSGSYEQYF. CDR3 nucleotides: TGCGCCAGCGGTAGCGGGAGCTACGAGCAGTACTTC.

This sequence joins TRBV29-1 and TRBJ1-1; a possible D gene is TRBD1 (5 bases). Germline V lookup: CDR1 SQVTM, CDR2 ANQGSEA. Trimming shortened V by 7 bases and J by 1 base, and 13 bases separated the two germline ends. The CDR3 extends over 13 amino acids. Written as DNA, the CDR3 is TGCAGCGCACCGGGACTCGAGAACACTGAAGCTTTCTTT. This codes for CSAPGLENTEAFF.

CDR3 bases: TGCGCCAGCAGCCCCGGGACTTACTCCCCCAATGAGCAGTTCTTC. Protein product: CASSPGTYSPNEQFF. V gene TRBV4-3 combines with J gene TRBJ2-1, with D possibly being TRBD2 (6 bases). The germline V gene has CDR1 LGHNA and CDR2 YSLEER. The CDR3 has 15 amino acids. V gave up 4 bases and J gave up 6 bases, with 16 bases separating them.

The chain is built from TRBV14 and TRBJ1-6; 8 bases map to TRBD1. The CDR3 is 16 residues long. Trimming took 3 bases from V and 7 from J; bases not matched to a gene: 8. Germline values: CDR1 SGHDN, CDR2 FVKESK. CDR3 protein: CASSQERTGNNSPLHF. As DNA, the CDR3 is TGTGCCAGCAGCCAGGAACGGACAGGGAACAATTCACCCCTCCACTTT.

This clone occurred once. The genes are TRBV29-1 and TRBJ2-7, with a tentative D call TRBD1 (5 bases). Germline V CDR1 and CDR2: SQVTM, ANQGSEA. The CDR3 is made up of 13 amino acids. The ends were cut back, 6 bases at V and 2 bases at J, with 14 bases in the middle. The CDR3 region is CSVRAATAYEQYF. CDR3 bases: TGCAGCGTCAGGGCCGCGACCGCCTACGAGCAGTACTTC.

The rearrangement joins TRBV30 to TRBJ1-6; perhaps TRBD1 as D (6 bases). V lost 8 bases and J lost 5, with 10 bases in between. CDR1 and CDR2 from the germline V gene are GTSNPN and SVGIG (reference sequence). CDR3 length: 12 amino acids. CDR3 nucleotides: TGTGCCAGACAGGAAAATAATTCACCCCTCCACTTT. As protein: CARQENNSPLHF.

The chain has TRBV29-1 and TRBJ2-3, with 7 bases lining up with TRBD2. This CDR3 has 15 amino acids. CDR1 SQVTM and CDR2 ANQGSEA come from the germline V gene. Trimming removed 6 bases from V and 4 bases from J; junction bases left unmatched: 13. The CDR3 region is CSVRAGWGFADTQYF. Here the CDR3 DNA reads TGCAGCGTCAGAGCGGGATGGGGGTTTGCAGATACGCAGTATTTT.

The J gene is TRBJ1-2, the V gene TRBV13; 9 bases line up with TRBD1. Per the germline V gene, CDR1 is PRHDT and CDR2 is FYEKMQ (reference sequence). The V and J ends lost 6 bases and 0 bases, in that order; junction bases with no gene match: 5. The CDR3 is made up of 15 amino acids. Written as DNA, the CDR3 is TGTGCCAGCAGTGGGGGACAGGGAGCTAACTATGGCTACACCTTC. This codes for CASSGGQGANYGYTF.

This clone has more than one count but fewer than ten. The rearrangement joins TRBV30 to TRBJ2-1; D unclear. The CDR3 contains 11 residues. Trimming stripped 4 bases from V and 6 bases from J, with 7 bases between. The germline V gene has CDR1 GTSNPN and CDR2 SVGIG (reference sequence). The CDR3 sequence: CAWTETNEQFF. DNA for the CDR3: TGTGCCTGGACGGAGACCAATGAGCAGTTCTTC.

The genes are TRBV15 and TRBJ1-1; D remains ambiguous. V lost 0 bases and J 0 bases, leaving 14 bases between the germline ends. CDR1 and CDR2 (germline): LNHNV, YYDKDF (reference sequence). CDR3 length: 17 residues. The DNA of the CDR3 is TGTGCCACCAGCAGAGATTTCCTAGGCCAGATGAACACTGAAGCTTTCTTT. This codes for CATSRDFLGQMNTEAFF.

V and J are TRBV7-9 and TRBJ2-2; 9 bases agree with TRBD2. There are 17 residues in the CDR3. Germline assignment: CDR1 SEHNR and CDR2 FQNEAQ (reference sequence). After removal of 1 base from V and 4 bases from J, the junction contained 7 bases not matched to a gene. The CDR3 region has the DNA TGTGCCAGCAGCTTAGAGAGGACTAGCGAAGGCACCGGGGAGCTGTTTTTT. Its translation is CASSLERTSEGTGELFF.